Listed here are 24 T cell receptor beta chains from one sample, sequenced in a study of T cells in Graves' hyperthyroidism and ophthalmopathy. RNA transcripts were the template for amplifying TCR beta CDR3 regions. HTBI primers were the set used in a first-round RT-PCR of the TCR CDR3. TCRdb ran MiXCR on the multiplex PCR reads and lists one entry per CDR3 protein. The profile shows more than 250,000 distinct CDR3 sequences, about 16% of them singletons. Source material: blood. The receptors originated from a woman in her forties or fifties with Graves' hyperthyroidism that later progressed to Graves' ophthalmopathy.

This clonotype came up a few times. Just one base apart from a much larger clone, this may be a read error. V and J are TRBV3-1 and TRBJ2-1; D uncertain. This CDR3 has 16 amino acids. Trimming shortened V by 0 bases and J by 4 bases, and 13 bases separated the two germline ends. Germline-derived CDR1 and CDR2 are LGHDT and YNNKEL (reference sequence). The CDR3 reads CASSQEQKPQYNEQFF. The CDR3 DNA is TGTGCCAGCAGCCAAGAGCAGAAACCTCAATACAATGAGCAGTTCTTC.

This clonotype was counted ten times or more. The genes are TRBV6-1 and TRBJ1-5; 7 bases line up with TRBD1. Trimming took 5 bases from V and 3 from J; bases not matched to a gene: 10. This CDR3 is built from 16 residues. From germline, CDR1 is MNHNS and CDR2 SASEGT. The CDR3, as DNA: TGTGCCAGCAGTCCCTCCCCAGGGGGGGACAATCAGCCCCAGCATTTT. This translates into CASSPSPGGDNQPQHF.

This clonotype came up many times. This sequence joins TRBV2 and TRBJ2-3; D call uncertain. Germline CDR1 SNHLY, CDR2 FYNNEI. The V gene lost 5 bases and the J gene lost 5 bases, with 14 bases spanning the gap. This CDR3 has 14 amino acids. The CDR3 bases are TGTGCCAGCAGTACCATGGTCCGTGGAGATACGCAGTATTTT. Its protein product is CASSTMVRGDTQYF.

On this clonotype: This may be a read error: a much more frequent sequence differs by one nucleotide. It is likely a read error, because the conserved phenylalanine at the end of the CDR3 is missing. The rearrangement links TRBV27 to TRBJ2-7, with D tentatively TRBD1 (6 bases). The length of the CDR3 is 14 residues. From germline, CDR1 is MNHEY and CDR2 SMNVEV (reference sequence). Trimming removed 5 bases from V and 1 base from J, with 12 bases in between. The CDR3 region has the DNA TGTGCCAGCAGTGTCACAGGGTTATCCTACGAGCAGTACCTC. Protein: CASSVTGLSYEQYL.

This clonotype was seen only a few times. This sequence joins TRBV7-9 and TRBJ1-1; tentative D call: TRBD1 (6 bases). Trimming cost V 6 bases and J 0 bases, with 11 bases left between them. Germline-derived CDR1 and CDR2 are SEHNR and FQNEAQ (reference sequence). This CDR3 comprises 14 residues. In DNA, the CDR3 is TGTGCCAGCAGATCAGGGGATCTGAACACTGAAGCTTTCTTT. Protein sequence: CASRSGDLNTEAFF.

This clonotype was seen many times. The chain joins TRBV27 to TRBJ2-4, with D tentatively TRBD2 (6 bases). The CDR3 sequence is 15 residues long. V was pared by 3 bases and J by 0 bases, with 9 bases between. Per the germline V gene, CDR1 is MNHEY and CDR2 is SMNVEV (reference sequence). CDR3 amino acids: CASSFLGGAKNIQYF. CDR3 DNA: TGTGCCAGCAGTTTTCTCGGGGGAGCCAAAAACATTCAGTACTTC.

The chain is built from TRBV5-6 and TRBJ2-4; D assignment may be TRBD1 or TRBD2 (5 bases each). Trimming removed 6 bases from V and 1 base from J, with 17 bases in between. This CDR3 is 16 amino acids long. CDR1 SGHDT and CDR2 YYEEEE come from the germline V gene. CDR3 coding DNA: TGTGCCAGCAACTCGACTGCTTGGGGGGCCAAAAACATTCAGTACTTC. It translates to CASNSTAWGAKNIQYF.

V gene TRBV7-8 combines with J gene TRBJ1-1; TRBD1 might be the D (5 bases). V was pared by 5 bases and J by 7 bases, with 20 bases between. The CDR3 has 15 residues. Germline V gene sequence: CDR1 SGHVS, CDR2 FQNEAQ. The CDR3 DNA reads as TGTGCCAGCAGCCAATACCGGGGCCCCGAGGGTGAAGCTTTCTTT. It specifies CASSQYRGPEGEAFF.

This clonotype was seen ten or more times. CDR3 sequence: CASSPGGSNGYTF. Written as DNA, the CDR3 is TGTGCCAGCAGCCCCGGGGGGAGCAATGGCTACACCTTC. This chain connects TRBV28 to TRBJ1-2; D possibly corresponds to TRBD1 (5 bases). Between the trimmed V and J ends, which lost 6 bases and 6 bases, there was a span of 14 bases. The V gene's germline CDR1 is MDHEN and CDR2 SYDVKM. The CDR3 sequence is 13 residues long.

This clonotype was seen ten or more times. The CDR3 nucleotides are TGTGCCAGCAGTTTTCTGAACCAAGAGACCCAGTACTTC. Translating it yields CASSFLNQETQYF. The V call is TRBV28, the J call TRBJ2-5; no clear D gene. Trimming cost V 3 bases and J 0 bases, with 5 bases left between them. This CDR3 region has 13 residues. CDR1 and CDR2 from the germline V gene are MDHEN and SYDVKM.

The table lists this clonotype with many counts. This chain connects TRBV24-1 to TRBJ2-5; D unresolved. The germline CDR1 and CDR2 sequences are KGHDR and SFDVKD. The CDR3 runs to 15 residues. The V end lost 3 bases, the J end lost 1 base, and 11 bases lay between the germline ends. The CDR3 DNA reads as TGTGCCACCAGTGATCCCACGTACGGCCAAGAGACCCAGTACTTC. Protein product: CATSDPTYGQETQYF.

The table lists this clonotype with many counts. The chain is built from TRBV28 and TRBJ2-1; TRBD2 might be the D (5 bases). Looked up from germline, CDR1 is MDHEN and CDR2 is SYDVKM. The CDR3 is made up of 15 amino acids. Deletions cut 7 bases from V and 9 bases from J, with 22 bases between. This CDR3 is CASTAGGLTRGEQFF. CDR3 nucleotide sequence: TGTGCCAGCACTGCCGGAGGACTGACACGGGGTGAGCAGTTCTTC.

This clonotype was seen many times. The chain uses TRBV20-1 and TRBJ2-2, with a possible D match to TRBD2 (5 bases). Germline V gives CDR1 DFQATT, CDR2 SNEGSKA (reference sequence). Trimming removed 6 bases at V and 4 bases at J, with 21 bases between. The CDR3 is made up of 16 amino acids. CDR3 DNA sequence: TGCAGTGCCCACCCGTTTACGGGATCGGGCACCGGGGAGCTGTTTTTT. Translated: CSAHPFTGSGTGELFF.

This clonotype was recorded at least ten times. The genes are TRBV12-3 or TRBV12-4 and TRBJ1-2, with a possible D match to TRBD1 (6 bases). V was trimmed by 6 bases and J by 4 bases, leaving 18 bases between them. This CDR3 is 15 amino acids long. The CDR3, as DNA: TGTGCCAGCAGCCTGTGGGGACAAGGGGCCTATGGCTACACCTTC. Translating gives CASSLWGQGAYGYTF.

The rearrangement uses TRBV19 and TRBJ1-2, with D possibly matching TRBD1 (5 bases). The V gene lost 0 bases and the J gene lost 2 bases, with 7 bases spanning the gap. This CDR3 is built from 14 residues. Germline V lookup: CDR1 LNHDA, CDR2 SQIVND (reference sequence). CDR3 bases: TGTGCCAGTAGTATAGAAGCAGGGAACTATGGCTACACCTTC. Translating gives CASSIEAGNYGYTF.

This clonotype was picked up many times. The chain combines TRBV11-1 with TRBJ2-1, with D perhaps TRBD2 (6 bases). The CDR3 is 14 amino acids. V was trimmed by 3 bases and J by 8 bases, leaving 14 bases between them. Per germline, CDR1 SGHAT and CDR2 FQDESV (reference sequence). The CDR3 spells CASSFTGGTHEQFF. The CDR3 DNA reads as TGTGCCAGCAGCTTTACGGGCGGGACCCATGAGCAGTTCTTC.

The sample holds many counts of this clonotype. The V call is TRBV6-1, the J call TRBJ2-1; D is unresolved. With 8 bases removed from V and 0 bases from J, the gap between germline ends came to 20 bases. Per germline, CDR1 MNHNS and CDR2 SASEGT. CDR3 size: 17 residues. For the CDR3, the DNA is TGTGCCAGCCGGCCCCTTAGCTTTTCGAGCTCCTACAATGAGCAGTTCTTC. This translates into CASRPLSFSSSYNEQFF.

This clonotype was counted ten times or more. V and J are TRBV2 and TRBJ1-5, with D hard to call. V gave up 5 bases and J gave up 4 bases, with 12 bases separating them. The CDR3 is 14 amino acids. The germline V gene has CDR1 SNHLY and CDR2 FYNNEI. The CDR3 coding sequence is TGTGCCAGCAGTTGGCTCGCACGTAATCAGCCCCAGCATTTT. Its translation: CASSWLARNQPQHF.

This clonotype was detected many times. This chain joins TRBV11-2 and TRBJ1-1; tentatively, D is TRBD1 (6 bases). Germline V CDR1 and CDR2: SGHAT, FQNNGV. The CDR3 runs 13 residues. Trimming removed 7 bases from V and 5 bases from J, with 14 bases in between. The CDR3 here is CASTPARGTEAFF. In DNA, the CDR3 is TGTGCCAGCACCCCCGCCAGGGGAACTGAAGCTTTCTTT.

There are many counts of this clonotype. The rearrangement uses TRBV7-9 and TRBJ2-3; 7 bases map to TRBD2. Germline V CDR1 and CDR2: SEHNR, FQNEAQ (reference sequence). Trimming at V came to 6 bases and at J to 4 bases, leaving 10 bases not matched to a gene. The CDR3 has 15 amino acids. The CDR3 DNA is TGTGCCAGCAGGCCCGTAGCCGGGAGGCCAGATACGCAGTATTTT. Protein sequence: CASRPVAGRPDTQYF.

This clonotype was counted many times. V usage is TRBV12-3 or TRBV12-4 and J usage is TRBJ2-5; no definite D call. This CDR3 contains 14 residues. Trimming took off 7 bases at V and 2 bases at J, with 14 bases between the two ends. The CDR3 loop is CASTFRHSQETQYF. CDR3 DNA: TGTGCCAGCACCTTTAGGCACAGTCAAGAGACCCAGTACTTC.

V and J are TRBV4-1 and TRBJ1-2; D gene ambiguous. Trimming took 0 bases from V and 2 from J, leaving 13 bases between them. This CDR3 is 16 amino acids long. Germline-derived CDR1 and CDR2 are MGHRA and YSYEKL. For the CDR3, the DNA is TGCGCCAGCAGCCAAGATCAGCGACATGGGAACTATGGCTACACCTTC. Translating it yields CASSQDQRHGNYGYTF.

There are many counts of this clonotype. The J gene is TRBJ1-1, the V gene TRBV28; D call uncertain. Trimming stripped 11 bases from V and 7 bases from J, with 17 bases between. Germline CDR1 and CDR2: MDHEN and SYDVKM. This CDR3 spans 12 amino acids. In nucleotides, the CDR3 is TGTGCCGTACGCGGACGCCCTCGTGAAGCTTTCTTT. This codes for CAVRGRPREAFF.

The chain carries TRBV18 and TRBJ2-3; maybe TRBD1 (5 bases). This CDR3 region has 14 residues. Germline CDR1 and CDR2: KGHSH and LQKENI. V was shortened by 3 bases and J by 2 bases, with 9 bases between the two germline ends. The CDR3 spells CASSPSGATDTQYF. DNA of the CDR3: TGTGCCAGCTCACCTTCTGGGGCCACAGATACGCAGTATTTT.